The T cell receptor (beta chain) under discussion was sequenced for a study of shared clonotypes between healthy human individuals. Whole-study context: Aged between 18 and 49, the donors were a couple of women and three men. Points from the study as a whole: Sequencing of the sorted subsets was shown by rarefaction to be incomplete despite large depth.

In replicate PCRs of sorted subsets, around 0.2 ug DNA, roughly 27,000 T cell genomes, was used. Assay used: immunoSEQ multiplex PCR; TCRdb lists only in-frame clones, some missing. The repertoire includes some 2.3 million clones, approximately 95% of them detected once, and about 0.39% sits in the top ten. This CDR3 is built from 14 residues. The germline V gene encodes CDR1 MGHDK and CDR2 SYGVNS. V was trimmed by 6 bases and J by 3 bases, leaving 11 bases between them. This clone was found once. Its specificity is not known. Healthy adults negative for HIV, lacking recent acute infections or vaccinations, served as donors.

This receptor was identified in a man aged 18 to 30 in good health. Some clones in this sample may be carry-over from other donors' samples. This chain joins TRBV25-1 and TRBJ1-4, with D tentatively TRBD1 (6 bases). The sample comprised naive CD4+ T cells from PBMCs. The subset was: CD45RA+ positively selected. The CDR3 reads CASSRQEANEKLFF. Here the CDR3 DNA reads TGTGCCAGCAGCAGACAGGAGGCTAATGAAAAACTGTTTTTT.